This is a list of T cell receptor beta chains from one sample in a study of blood T cell repertoires in COVID-19. TCRdb's copy holds only in-frame clones and misses some; the assay was immunoSEQ multiplex PCR. The data hold hundreds of thousands of clones, with 70% to 90% observed a single time. The sample consisted of peripheral blood. All receptors derive from a man aged 18 to 29 with active or convalescent COVID-19. Both conserved end residues are part of each CDR3. The D gene is left open where the match is weak. Rows may omit the clone size; those that give it use once, few, many or a size class.

CDR3	DNA	length	size	J	V	D
CASSIDRNYGYTF	TGTGCCAGCAGCATTGACAGGAACTATGGCTACACCTTC	13	NA	TRBJ1-2	TRBV13	NA
CASSLGETNYGYTF	TGTGCCAGCAGCTTGGGGGAGACTAACTATGGCTACACCTTC	14	once	TRBJ1-2	TRBV5-6	NA
CASNPTGSSGANVLTF	TGCGCCAGCAACCCGACAGGGTCCTCTGGGGCCAACGTCCTGACTTTC	16	NA	TRBJ2-6	TRBV5-1	TRBD1
CASSSETASTDTQYF	TGTGCCAGCAGCTCGGAGACCGCAAGCACAGATACGCAGTATTTT	15	NA	TRBJ2-3	TRBV13	NA
CASSTGPEQYF	TGTGCCAGCAGTACAGGGCCCGAGCAGTACTTC	11	NA	TRBJ2-7	TRBV12-3/TRBV12-4	NA
CASSITGSGAGYTF	TGTGCCAGTAGTATCACGGGTTCAGGGGCTGGCTACACCTTC	14	NA	TRBJ1-2	TRBV19	NA
CASSRRADRVNTEAFF	TGCGCCAGCAGCCGGCGGGCGGACAGGGTTAACACTGAAGCTTTCTTT	16	NA	TRBJ1-1	TRBV5-1	TRBD1
CASSFGTGTYNEQFF	TGTGCCAGCAGCTTTGGGACAGGGACGTACAATGAGCAGTTCTTC	15	NA	TRBJ2-1	TRBV7-6	TRBD1
CASSPKLAGGTDTQYF	TGCGCCAGCAGTCCTAAACTAGCGGGGGGCACAGATACGCAGTATTTT	16	NA	TRBJ2-3	TRBV5-1	TRBD2
CASSFSGGAVETQYF	TGTGCCAGCAGCTTTAGCGGGGGGGCGGTGGAGACCCAGTACTTC	15	NA	TRBJ2-5	TRBV5-4	TRBD2
CASSPGLASSYEQYF	TGTGCCAGCAGCCCGGGACTAGCGAGTTCGTACGAGCAGTACTTC	15	NA	TRBJ2-7	TRBV9	TRBD2
CAIGVGGVYNEQFF	TGTGCCATTGGCGTTGGGGGGGTGTACAATGAGCAGTTCTTC	14	NA	TRBJ2-1	TRBV27	TRBD2
CASTPLRTSTTGELFF	TGTGCCAGCACCCCTCTTAGGACAAGTACTACCGGGGAGCTGTTTTTT	16	NA	TRBJ2-2	TRBV27	NA
CASSPTTSFTGELFF	TGTGCCAGCTCACCCACGACTAGTTTCACCGGGGAGCTGTTTTTT	15	NA	TRBJ2-2	TRBV18	NA
CASSLGQGLNQPQHF	TGCGCCAGCAGCCTGGGACAGGGGCTGAATCAGCCCCAGCATTTT	15	NA	TRBJ1-5	TRBV4-1	TRBD1
CASSKLTGTNYGYTF	TGTGCCAGTAGTAAGCTTACAGGGACTAACTATGGCTACACCTTC	15	NA	TRBJ1-2	TRBV19	NA